The rows below give T cell receptor beta chains drawn from one sample of a study of T cells in Graves' hyperthyroidism and ophthalmopathy. TCRdb used MiXCR to reprocess the multiplex PCR reads, holding one entry per CDR3 protein. The data show approximately 360,000 distinct CDR3 sequences, with 15% to 19% seen just once and around a quarter held by the top ten. The sample consisted of blood. These receptor sequences come from a young woman with Graves' hyperthyroidism that later progressed to Graves' ophthalmopathy. The CDR3 runs from the conserved cysteine through the conserved F or W. The order of the fields is J gene, D gene, V gene, clone size, CDR3 length, CDR3 DNA, CDR3 protein. A D gene is named only where the DNA matches it firmly. Size values are once, few and many counts, or a class for expanded clones, and some rows have none.

J: TRBJ2-7; D: TRBD2; V: TRBV5-1; size: few; length: 15; DNA: TGCGCCAGCAGCTTGGCGACTAGCAGTTCCTACGAGCAGTACTTC; CDR3: CASSLATSSSYEQYF
J: TRBJ2-3; D: .; V: TRBV11-2; size: many; length: 14; DNA: TGTGCCAGCAGCTTCTCCCGGGACACAGATACGCAGTATTTT; CDR3: CASSFSRDTDTQYF
J: TRBJ2-5; D: .; V: TRBV15; size: .; length: 15; DNA: TGTGCCGCCACCGGGGCGTCAGAAACAAAGGGGACCCAGTACTTC; CDR3: CAATGASETKGTQYF
J: TRBJ2-1; D: TRBD1; V: TRBV29-1; size: .; length: 13; DNA: TGCAGCGTACCCTGGACAGGGTTCAATGAGCAGTTCTTC; CDR3: CSVPWTGFNEQFF
J: TRBJ2-3; D: TRBD2; V: TRBV27; size: .; length: 17; DNA: TGTGCCAGCAGCCGGGTACTGACTAGCGGGATTAAAGATACGCAGTATTTT; CDR3: CASSRVLTSGIKDTQYF
J: TRBJ2-1; D: .; V: TRBV3-1; size: many; length: 12; DNA: TGTGCCAGCAGCCACACCTACAATGAGCAGTTCTTC; CDR3: CASSHTYNEQFF
J: TRBJ1-1; D: .; V: TRBV7-9; size: few; length: 12; DNA: TGTGCCAGCAGGTTAGGGTACACTGAAGCTTTCTTT; CDR3: CASRLGYTEAFF
J: TRBJ1-5; D: TRBD1; V: TRBV20-1; size: many; length: 16; DNA: TGCAGTGCTAGAGACCGTAGCCAGGGGGGTGCTCAGCCCCAGCATTTT; CDR3: CSARDRSQGGAQPQHF
J: TRBJ1-1; D: .; V: TRBV2; size: many; length: 11; DNA: TGTGCCAGCAGCGGGGGCACTGAAGCTTTCTTT; CDR3: CASSGGTEAFF
J: TRBJ2-5; D: .; V: TRBV19; size: .; length: 14; DNA: TGTGCCAGTAGCTTCAGTCTAACGGGGGAGACCCAGTACTTC; CDR3: CASSFSLTGETQYF
J: TRBJ2-1; D: .; V: TRBV20-1; size: many; length: 13; DNA: TGCAGTGCCGTGAGGGACCTGCACAATGAGCAGTTCTTC; CDR3: CSAVRDLHNEQFF
J: TRBJ1-6; D: .; V: TRBV2; size: .; length: 17; DNA: TGTGCCAGCACCCGACAGGCTCTACCAACCCCTGCTTCACCCCTCCACTTT; CDR3: CASTRQALPTPASPLHF
J: TRBJ2-5; D: TRBD1; V: TRBV7-9; size: many; length: 16; DNA: TGTGCCAGCAGCTTCGGGACAGGGTCCAACGGGGAGACCCAGTACTTC; CDR3: CASSFGTGSNGETQYF
J: TRBJ2-7; D: .; V: TRBV5-1; size: .; length: 16; DNA: TGCGCCAGCAGCGCCGGGGTGGTCACCGAGGGTCACGAGCAGTACTTC; CDR3: CASSAGVVTEGHEQYF
J: TRBJ2-7; D: TRBD1; V: TRBV14; size: few; length: 16; DNA: TGTGCCAGCAGCCATTCTCTCCCGGGACAGAACTACGAGCAGTACTTC; CDR3: CASSHSLPGQNYEQYF
J: TRBJ2-3; D: .; V: TRBV6-1; size: many; length: 13; DNA: TGTGCCAGCAGTGAAGGGCGGTCTGATACGCAGTATTTT; CDR3: CASSEGRSDTQYF
J: TRBJ2-1; D: .; V: TRBV18; size: many; length: 12; DNA: TGTGCCAGCTCACCGGGAGTTACGGAGCAGTTCTTC; CDR3: CASSPGVTEQFF
J: TRBJ2-1; D: TRBD2; V: TRBV10-3; size: many; length: 16; DNA: TGTGCCATCAGTGGGCTAGCGGGAGACGGAGACAATGAGCAGTTCTTC; CDR3: CAISGLAGDGDNEQFF
J: TRBJ1-1; D: TRBD1; V: TRBV20-1; size: .; length: 13; DNA: TGCAGTGCTGGAGACAGGGTTGGAACTGAAGCTTTCTTT; CDR3: CSAGDRVGTEAFF
J: TRBJ2-7; D: TRBD2; V: TRBV7-3; size: .; length: 16; DNA: TGTGCCAGCAGCTTAATAGTAGCGGGGGGGCCCTACGAGCAGTACTTC; CDR3: CASSLIVAGGPYEQYF
J: TRBJ2-2; D: .; V: TRBV11-2; size: many; length: 14; DNA: TGTGCCAGCAGCCGCCCAGCGGGCACCGGGGAGCTGTTTTTT; CDR3: CASSRPAGTGELFF
J: TRBJ2-3; D: TRBD2; V: TRBV30; size: many; length: 15; DNA: TGTGCCTGGTCGTCCGGACTAGCGAACACAGATACGCAGTATTTT; CDR3: CAWSSGLANTDTQYF
J: TRBJ1-5; D: .; V: TRBV28; size: many; length: 16; DNA: TGTGCCAGCAGTTTCGGGTCCGACAGGAAAAGACAGCCCCAGCATTTT; CDR3: CASSFGSDRKRQPQHF
J: TRBJ2-1; D: TRBD2; V: TRBV7-9; size: few; length: 15; DNA: TGTGCCAGCAGCCCAGGACTAGCGGGAGTCCATGAGCAGTTCTTC; CDR3: CASSPGLAGVHEQFF
J: TRBJ1-1; D: .; V: TRBV11-2; size: few; length: 13; DNA: TGTGCCAGCAGCTACCGTATGAACACTGAAGCTTTCTTT; CDR3: CASSYRMNTEAFF
J: TRBJ2-7; D: .; V: TRBV20-1; size: many; length: 14; DNA: TGCAGTGCTCCTAGATCGGTCGGGAGCAGCGAGCAGTACTTC; CDR3: CSAPRSVGSSEQYF
J: TRBJ2-7; D: TRBD2; V: TRBV11-2; size: .; length: 16; DNA: TGTGCCAGCAGCTTCCTTCGGGGGAGGGGTCCCTTCGAGCAGTACTTC; CDR3: CASSFLRGRGPFEQYF
J: TRBJ1-4; D: .; V: TRBV9; size: few; length: 13; DNA: TGTGCCAGCACCCCCACTGAGGGTGAAAAACTGTTTTTT; CDR3: CASTPTEGEKLFF
J: TRBJ2-3; D: .; V: TRBV3-1; size: .; length: 13; DNA: TGTGCCAGCAGCCTGGAACGCACAGATACGCAGTATTTT; CDR3: CASSLERTDTQYF
J: TRBJ2-1; D: .; V: TRBV3-1; size: few; length: 16; DNA: TGTGCCAGCAGCCAAGGGTCAGGATACTCCTACAATGAGCAGTTCTTC; CDR3: CASSQGSGYSYNEQFF
J: TRBJ2-7; D: .; V: TRBV7-9; size: .; length: 16; DNA: TGTGCCAGCAGCTTAACTGGTGCGGGACTCTCCTACGAGCAGTACTTC; CDR3: CASSLTGAGLSYEQYF
J: TRBJ2-3; D: .; V: TRBV2; size: many; length: 15; DNA: TGTGCCAGCTACTTCAGGGTGGGGACCACAGATACGCAGTATTTT; CDR3: CASYFRVGTTDTQYF
J: TRBJ2-5; D: TRBD2; V: TRBV29-1; size: many; length: 15; DNA: TGCAGCGCCCGGACTAGCGGGAGTACGCAAGAGACCCAGTACTTC; CDR3: CSARTSGSTQETQYF
J: TRBJ1-1; D: .; V: TRBV5-1; size: many; length: 14; DNA: TGCGCCAGCAGCTTGGCCAGCCACTCGACTGAAGCTTTCTTT; CDR3: CASSLASHSTEAFF
J: TRBJ2-1; D: TRBD2; V: TRBV6-1; size: many; length: 16; DNA: TGTGCCAGCAGTGTGGGACTAGCGGGAGAAAGAGGTGAGCAGTTCTTC; CDR3: CASSVGLAGERGEQFF
J: TRBJ2-4; D: TRBD2; V: TRBV28; size: many; length: 15; DNA: TGTGCCAGCAGTTTATACGCTAGCGGGAGAAACATTCAGTACTTC; CDR3: CASSLYASGRNIQYF
J: TRBJ1-1; D: .; V: TRBV29-1; size: many; length: 14; DNA: TGCAGCGTCGCCCCCGGAGGGGAGATCACTGAAGCTTTCTTT; CDR3: CSVAPGGEITEAFF
J: TRBJ2-7; D: .; V: TRBV27; size: many; length: 15; DNA: TGTGCCAGCAGTTTAAAGTCCACTGGATCCTACGAGCAGTACTTC; CDR3: CASSLKSTGSYEQYF
J: TRBJ1-5; D: .; V: TRBV30; size: many; length: 15; DNA: TGTGCCTGGAGTGCCCATTCAGGGACTGGGCAGCCCCAGCATTTT; CDR3: CAWSAHSGTGQPQHF
J: TRBJ2-5; D: .; V: TRBV30; size: few; length: 11; DNA: TGTGCCTGGACAGATCAAGAGACCCAGTACTTC; CDR3: CAWTDQETQYF
J: TRBJ2-7; D: .; V: TRBV10-3; size: .; length: 16; DNA: TGTGCCATCAGTGCCCCTGGCGGGATCAGCCGGTACGAGCAGTACTTC; CDR3: CAISAPGGISRYEQYF
J: TRBJ2-1; D: TRBD1; V: TRBV28; size: .; length: 18; DNA: TGTGCCAGCAGTTTCTCTTCCTTAACAGGGGCGACCTACAATGAGCAGTTCTTC; CDR3: CASSFSSLTGATYNEQFF
J: TRBJ1-2; D: .; V: TRBV4-3; size: .; length: 16; DNA: TGCGCCAGCAGCCAAGTATCGGGGACGGATAACTATGGCTACACCTTC; CDR3: CASSQVSGTDNYGYTF
J: TRBJ2-6; D: .; V: TRBV28; size: many; length: 15; DNA: TGTGCCAGCAGCCAGGGCCGAGCTGGGGCCAACGTCCTGACTTTC; CDR3: CASSQGRAGANVLTF
J: TRBJ2-1; D: TRBD1; V: TRBV28; size: few; length: 15; DNA: TGTGCCAGCAGTTTATTAAACAGGGGGACCAATGAGCAGTTCTTC; CDR3: CASSLLNRGTNEQFF
J: TRBJ2-7; D: .; V: TRBV30; size: many; length: 11; DNA: TGTGCCTGGGGGGGGCGGGGTGAGCAGTACTTC; CDR3: CAWGGRGEQYF
J: TRBJ1-4; D: TRBD1; V: TRBV4-1; size: many; length: 18; DNA: TGCGCCAGCAGCCAACGGCGGGCAACAGGGGGCAGGAATGAAAAACTGTTTTTT; CDR3: CASSQRRATGGRNEKLFF
J: TRBJ2-7; D: .; V: TRBV20-1; size: many; length: 17; DNA: TGCAGTGCTAGAGATTGGGCCGATTCGGCGGCACAGGACGAGCAGTACTTC; CDR3: CSARDWADSAAQDEQYF
J: TRBJ2-5; D: .; V: TRBV28; size: many; length: 11; DNA: TGTGCCAGCAGTTTAAAAGAGACCCAGTACTTC; CDR3: CASSLKETQYF